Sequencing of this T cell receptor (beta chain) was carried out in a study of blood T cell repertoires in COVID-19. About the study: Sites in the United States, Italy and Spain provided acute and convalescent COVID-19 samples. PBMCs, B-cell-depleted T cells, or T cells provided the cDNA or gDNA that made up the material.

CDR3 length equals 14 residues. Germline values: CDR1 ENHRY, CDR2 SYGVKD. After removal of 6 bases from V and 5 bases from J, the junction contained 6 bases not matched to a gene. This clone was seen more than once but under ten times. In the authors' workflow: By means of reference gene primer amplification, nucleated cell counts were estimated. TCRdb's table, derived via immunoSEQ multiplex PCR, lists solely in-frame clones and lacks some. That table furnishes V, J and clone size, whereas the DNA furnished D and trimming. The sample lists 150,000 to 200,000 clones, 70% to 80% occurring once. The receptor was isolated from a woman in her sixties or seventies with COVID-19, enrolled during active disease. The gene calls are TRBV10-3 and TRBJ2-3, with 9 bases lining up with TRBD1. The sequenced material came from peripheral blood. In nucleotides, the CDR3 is TGTGCCATCAGGCCGGGACAGGGACAAGATACGCAGTATTTT. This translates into CAIRPGQGQDTQYF.